Sequencing of this TCR beta chain was carried out in a study of vaccination and CD4 T cells after COVID-19. Described treatment: roughly 11-day PBMC culture with coronavirus spike peptide pools or control peptides (ViraFEST assay). TCRs were sequenced by ViraFEST after antigen-specific T cells had been expanded with peptide pools. The Oncomine TCR Beta short-read assay was applied to DNA of cultured CD4+ T cells. From CD4+ T cells that had been cultured, genomic DNA was extracted. TCRdb recomputed calls from the PCR reads with MiXCR, one row per CDR3 protein. This table holds around 5,000 distinct CDR3 sequences, approximately 35% found once. Points on this clonotype: The antigen is not known.

Germline V gene sequence: CDR1 LNHDA, CDR2 SQIVND (reference sequence). The V and J ends lost 5 bases and 4 bases respectively, with 5 bases between them. CDR3 length: 11 residues. The clonotype originates from a human donor who had recovered from COVID-19. The sequencing used CD4+ T cells from blood, cultured in vitro, collected after SARS-CoV-2 vaccination. The chain carries TRBV19 and TRBJ1-2; D is ambiguous. The CDR3 region is CASSFSYGYTF. In nucleotides, the CDR3 is TGTGCCAGTAGTTTCAGCTATGGCTACACCTTC.